Below are 21 T cell receptor beta chains sequenced from a single sample in a study of T cells in Graves' hyperthyroidism and ophthalmopathy. Researchers amplified the TCR beta CDR3 regions from RNA transcripts. The HTBI primer set was used in a first-round RT-PCR of the TCR CDR3. TCRdb reprocessed the multiplex PCR reads via MiXCR and lists one record per CDR3 protein. The data show around 430,000 distinct CDR3 sequences, with 15% seen just once and about 33% held by the top ten. The material sequenced was blood. Receptors originate from a woman in her twenties or thirties with Graves' hyperthyroidism.

This clonotype has a count of ten or more. The J gene is TRBJ2-7, the V gene TRBV6-6; D tentatively reads TRBD1 or TRBD2 (5 bases each). From germline, CDR1 is MNHNY and CDR2 SVGAGI (reference sequence). The CDR3 is 12 residues long. The germline V and J ends were trimmed by 2 bases and 6 bases, with 8 bases remaining between them. The CDR3, as DNA: TGTGCCAGCAGTTACGTCGGGGCCGAGCAGTACTTC. Translation: CASSYVGAEQYF.

This clonotype was recorded many times. V usage is TRBV6-1 and J usage is TRBJ2-7; tentative D call: TRBD1 (5 bases). The length of the CDR3 is 13 residues. Trimming removed 6 bases at V and 3 bases at J, with 12 bases between. Germline values: CDR1 MNHNS, CDR2 SASEGT. The chain's CDR3 is CASSQTDFYEQYF. The CDR3, as DNA: TGTGCCAGCAGCCAGACAGATTTCTACGAGCAGTACTTC.

This clonotype was found a few times. The chain has TRBV24-1 and TRBJ2-3; TRBD2 matches 14 bases. The germline gives CDR1 KGHDR, CDR2 SFDVKD. The CDR3 contains 17 residues. V was pared by 1 base and J by 4 bases, with 3 bases of the junction left unmatched. This CDR3 reads CATSDFGTSGSPDTQYF. CDR3 nucleotides: TGTGCCACCAGTGATTTTGGGACTAGCGGGAGCCCAGATACGCAGTATTTT.

This clonotype was recorded at least ten times. For the CDR3, the DNA is TGTGCCACCAGCGGGAAACTGGACGGACCTAGCACAGATACGCAGTATTTT. Protein product: CATSGKLDGPSTDTQYF. This chain connects TRBV24-1 to TRBJ2-3; the D gene is possibly TRBD2 (5 bases). Trimming took 7 bases from V and 0 from J, leaving 19 bases between them. CDR3 size: 17 residues. Germline CDR1 and CDR2: KGHDR and SFDVKD.

This clonotype was seen a few times. The chain couples TRBV2 to TRBJ1-2; 9 nucleotides line up with TRBD1. The CDR3 is 14 residues long. Per germline, CDR1 SNHLY and CDR2 FYNNEI. Trimming removed 3 bases from V and 4 bases from J; junction bases left unmatched: 3. The CDR3 bases are TGTGCCAGCAGTGAGTGGGACAGGGCCTATGGCTACACCTTC. It encodes CASSEWDRAYGYTF.

About this clonotype: A single base separates this from a much larger clone, so it may be a read error. The V gene is TRBV20-1, the J gene TRBJ2-5; 7 positions match TRBD2. V shed 5 bases and J 4 bases; nucleotides not matched to a gene: 10. Germline V gene lookup returns CDR1 DFQATT and CDR2 SNEGSKA (reference sequence). The CDR3 runs to 14 residues. CDR3 amino acids: CSAVRLAVGETQYF. In DNA, the CDR3 is TGCAGTGCTGTCAGACTAGCCGTAGGAGAGACCCAGTACTTC.

Details on this clonotype: A junction boundary mismatches the germline segment, possibly from a read error. The genes are TRBV29-1 and TRBJ2-5; 10 nucleotides agree with TRBD1. CDR1 and CDR2 (germline): SQVTM, ANQGSEA. CDR3 size: 15 residues. This CDR3 is CSVEGGTGEGETRYF. The CDR3 DNA sequence: TGCAGCGTTGAAGGGGGGACAGGGGAGGGGGAGACCCGGTACTTC.

V gene TRBV11-2 combines with J gene TRBJ2-5; 8 bases align to TRBD1. The V and J ends lost 1 base and 1 base, in that order; junction bases with no gene match: 8. Germline CDR1 is SGHAT and CDR2 is FQNNGV. The CDR3 runs 17 residues. The CDR3 sequence is CASSLVPSGTGQETQYF. Written as DNA, the CDR3 is TGTGCCAGCAGCTTAGTCCCTTCGGGGACAGGCCAAGAGACCCAGTACTTC.

This clonotype was counted many times. The rearrangement uses TRBV20-1 and TRBJ2-3; TRBD2 aligns across 10 bases. Germline-derived CDR1 and CDR2 are DFQATT and SNEGSKA (reference sequence). V was clipped by 6 bases and J by 0 bases; unmatched bases: 9. The CDR3 is made up of 16 amino acids. DNA for the CDR3: TGCAGTGCAGCTAGCGGGGGATCGTCTAGCACAGATACGCAGTATTTT. It is translated as CSAASGGSSSTDTQYF.

This chain connects TRBV11-2 to TRBJ2-6, with D perhaps TRBD2 (6 bases). Germline CDR1 SGHAT, CDR2 FQNNGV. This CDR3 is 16 amino acids long. V lost 5 bases, J lost 0 bases, and 11 bases lay in between. CDR3 in DNA: TGTGCCAGCAGCGGGAGGACGAGCTCTGGGGCCAACGTCCTGACTTTC. Amino acids: CASSGRTSSGANVLTF.

A single count supports this clonotype. The chain has TRBV6-2 or TRBV6-3 and TRBJ1-5, with TRBD1 identical over 12 bases. With 5 bases clipped from V and 1 base from J, the junction kept 6 bases outside the gene matches. The CDR3 spans 17 residues. Germline loops: CDR1 MNHEY, CDR2 SVGEGT. The CDR3 spells CASSGDRGPISNQPQHF. Here the CDR3 DNA reads TGTGCCAGCAGTGGGGACAGGGGGCCCATAAGCAATCAGCCCCAGCATTTT.

This clonotype was counted many times. V gene TRBV11-2 combines with J gene TRBJ2-7; D gene unclear. Trimming took 1 base from V and 2 from J, leaving 12 bases between them. Germline CDR1 reads SGHAT; CDR2 reads FQNNGV. There are 15 residues in the CDR3. The CDR3 is CASSLVVGTTYEQYF. CDR3 sequence (DNA): TGTGCCAGCAGCTTAGTCGTTGGCACAACCTACGAGCAGTACTTC.

Many counts were recorded for this clonotype. The chain joins TRBV7-3 to TRBJ1-5, with D maybe TRBD1 (6 bases). This CDR3 region has 16 residues. Germline V gene lookup returns CDR1 SGHTA and CDR2 FQGTGA. Between the trimmed V and J ends, which lost 5 bases and 0 bases, there was a span of 14 bases. The CDR3 spells CASSRTDEYSNQPQHF. For the CDR3, the DNA is TGTGCCAGCAGCCGGACAGACGAATATAGCAATCAGCCCCAGCATTTT.

Details on this clonotype: Germline is not matched at one junction end, which may reflect a read error. CDR3 residues: CASSDRDRGFSGANILTF. The CDR3 DNA reads TGCGCCAGCAGCGACCGGGACAGGGGCTTCTCTGGGGCCAACATCCTGACTTTC. The chain employs TRBV5-1 and TRBJ2-6; 10 positions match TRBD1. The CDR3 spans 18 residues. Germline V gives CDR1 SGHRS, CDR2 YFSETQ.

The V call is TRBV19, the J call TRBJ2-5; 7 bases are a match to TRBD2. This CDR3 region has 17 residues. Germline CDR1 and CDR2: LNHDA and SQIVND (reference sequence). After removal of 6 bases from V and 2 bases from J, the junction contained 15 bases not matched to a gene. The chain's CDR3 is CASSDGAWLADQETQYF. In DNA form, the CDR3 reads TGTGCCAGTAGCGATGGGGCATGGCTAGCGGATCAAGAGACCCAGTACTTC. The variable domain in full, with the rest retrieved from reference TRBV19 and TRBJ2-5, is DGGITQSPKYLFRKEGQNVTLSCEQNLNHDAMYWYRQDPGQGLRLIYYSQIVNDFQKGDIAEGYSVSREKKESFPLTVTSAQKNPTAFYLCASSDGAWLADQETQYFGPGTRLLVL.

This clonotype was observed a handful of times. V and J are TRBV20-1 and TRBJ2-1; 11 bases match TRBD2. The germline V gene encodes CDR1 DFQATT and CDR2 SNEGSKA (reference sequence). With V trimmed by 7 bases and J by 7 bases, 12 bases remained unmatched. The CDR3 is 15 amino acids. In DNA, the CDR3 is TGCAGTGTATTAAGAACTAGCGGGAGAACGAATGAGCAGTTCTTC. Protein sequence: CSVLRTSGRTNEQFF.

This clonotype was detected many times. The rearrangement joins TRBV10-2 to TRBJ2-5, with D possibly being TRBD2 (5 bases). CDR3 length: 12 amino acids. V lost 3 bases and J 7 bases, leaving 9 bases between the germline ends. The germline gives CDR1 WSHSY, CDR2 SAAADI. Here the CDR3 DNA reads TGCGCCAGCAGTGATATGGGGAGGACCCAGTACTTC. Translated: CASSDMGRTQYF.

At least ten counts were recorded for this clonotype. The V call is TRBV11-3, the J call TRBJ2-1; 7 nucleotides line up with TRBD1. V lost 5 bases to trimming and J lost 8 bases; unmatched junction nucleotides: 9. This CDR3 region has 14 residues. The V gene's germline CDR1 is SGHNT and CDR2 YENEEA. CDR3 loop: CASSLQTGIDEQFF. As DNA, the CDR3 is TGTGCCAGCAGCCTCCAGACAGGGATCGATGAGCAGTTCTTC.

Worth noting for this clonotype: A clone one base away is much larger, so this may be a read error. The chain recombines TRBV5-5 with TRBJ1-2, with a weak D call TRBD1 (5 bases). V was shortened by 3 bases and J by 7 bases, with 16 bases between the two germline ends. CDR1 is SGHKS and CDR2 is YYEKEE in the germline V gene (reference sequence). The CDR3 loop spans 14 amino acids. The DNA of the CDR3 is TGTGCCAGCAGCTCGGCAGGTCCGGGGGGTGGCTACACCTTC. Translated: CASSSAGPGGGYTF.

This clonotype came up many times. The gene calls are TRBV20-1 and TRBJ2-1, with TRBD2 identical over 11 bases. The CDR3 has 18 residues. Germline loops: CDR1 DFQATT, CDR2 SNEGSKA (reference sequence). J lost 1 base, V lost 2 bases, and 10 bases had no gene match. The CDR3 nucleotides are TGCAGTGCTAGAACGGAACTAGCGGGAGTGGGGTCCTACAATGAGCAGTTCTTC. It translates to CSARTELAGVGSYNEQFF.

This clonotype was seen only a few times. The chain links TRBV6-1 to TRBJ1-6, with D tentatively TRBD1 (6 bases). The V end lost 3 bases, the J end lost 8 bases, and 11 bases lay between the germline ends. The CDR3 spans 14 residues. CDR1 MNHNS and CDR2 SASEGT come from the germline V gene. In DNA, the CDR3 is TGTGCCAGCAGTGACGGAGGGGGGTATTCACCCCTCCACTTT. Amino acid sequence: CASSDGGGYSPLHF.